The 32 T cell receptor beta chains listed next were all sequenced from one sample in a study of shared clonotypes between healthy human individuals. Data came from immunoSEQ multiplex PCR; TCRdb stores just in-frame clones and leaves some out. Among over a million clones, under 80% were seen once, and the ten largest hold approximately 1.5%. The sequenced material came from memory CD4+ T cells sorted from blood. Subset here: CD45RA-negative fraction. Every receptor here comes from a man aged 18 to 35 in good health.

V gene TRBV18 combines with J gene TRBJ1-2, with TRBD1 matching 11 bases. This CDR3 is built from 15 residues. Germline V gives CDR1 KGHSH, CDR2 LQKENI. The V and J ends lost 3 bases and 4 bases, in that order; junction bases with no gene match: 4. Here the CDR3 reads CASSPGQGDSYGYTF. Here the CDR3 DNA reads TGTGCCAGCTCACCGGGACAGGGGGATTCCTATGGCTACACCTTC.

Comment on this clone: The identical CDR3 is also encoded by other nucleotide sequences in the sample. The rearrangement joins TRBV5-1 to TRBJ2-5; 7 bases are a match to TRBD1. From germline, CDR1 is SGHRS and CDR2 YFSETQ. The length of the CDR3 is 14 residues. V dropped 4 bases and J dropped 1; count of bases not matched to a gene: 4. The CDR3 bases are TGCGCCAGCAGCCCTGGGACAGTCCAAGAGACCCAGTACTTC. Its translation is CASSPGTVQETQYF.

This clone was recorded only once. This chain uses TRBV5-1 with TRBJ2-7; D might be TRBD1 or TRBD2, each matching 6 bases. Germline values: CDR1 SGHRS, CDR2 YFSETQ. There are 14 residues in the CDR3. The V end was cut by 8 bases, the J end by 1 base, with 16 bases between. This CDR3 reads CASKGGQGSYEQYF. DNA for the CDR3: TGCGCCAGTAAAGGGGGGCAGGGATCCTACGAGCAGTACTTC.

The chain is built from TRBV25-1 and TRBJ1-6; D not resolved. Between the trimmed V and J ends, which lost 8 bases and 13 bases, there was a span of 15 bases. Per the germline V gene, CDR1 is MGHDK and CDR2 is SYGVNS. This CDR3 spans 12 amino acids. The CDR3 sequence: CASRDWVGPLHF. The DNA of the CDR3 is TGTGCCAGCCGCGATTGGGTAGGGCCCCTCCACTTT. The whole variable domain, filled in from reference TRBV25-1 and TRBJ1-6, reads EADIYQTPRYLVIGTGKKITLECSQTMGHDKMYWYQQDPGMELHLIHYSYGVNSTEKGDLSSESTVSRIRTEHFPLTLESARPSHTSQYLCASRDWVGPLHFGNGTRLTVT.

Here the CDR3 reads CASKTSLAGVHEQYF. The CDR3 DNA follows: TGTGCCAGCAAAACCTCACTAGCGGGAGTGCACGAGCAGTACTTC. The chain recombines TRBV6-5 with TRBJ2-7; 11 nucleotides line up with TRBD2. This CDR3 has 15 residues. Unmatched junction bases numbered 10, after V lost 7 bases and J lost 5 bases. Germline values: CDR1 MNHEY, CDR2 SVGAGI.

The chain is built from TRBV27 and TRBJ1-1, with D hard to call. Germline V gene sequence: CDR1 MNHEY, CDR2 SMNVEV (reference sequence). The CDR3 length is 14 residues. V lost 5 bases and J lost 2, with 12 bases in between. In DNA, the CDR3 is TGTGCCAGCAGTCCACTGACGGATAACACTGAAGCTTTCTTT. The encoded protein is CASSPLTDNTEAFF.

This clone was found many times. The chain uses TRBV19 and TRBJ1-1; D is ambiguous. V was cut by 5 bases and J by 14 bases, with 18 bases left in between. The germline V gene encodes CDR1 LNHDA and CDR2 SQIVND (reference sequence). CDR3 length: 12 residues. The CDR3 bases are TGTGCCAGTAGTTTTACGTCAGGCTTCAGATTCTTT. Translated: CASSFTSGFRFF.

This clone was seen only once. This specimen includes other DNA sequences encoding the same CDR3. V is TRBV5-1 and J is TRBJ2-3, with D possibly called TRBD1 or TRBD2 (6 bases each). V was clipped by 2 bases and J by 2 bases, with 9 bases between them. The CDR3 is 14 residues long. Looked up from germline, CDR1 is SGHRS and CDR2 is YFSETQ. CDR3 bases: TGCGCCAGCAGCTTTGGGGGGCTCACAGATACGCAGTATTTT. This encodes CASSFGGLTDTQYF.

The V call is TRBV6-6, the J call TRBJ2-5; D gene ambiguous. Germline loops: CDR1 MNHNY, CDR2 SVGAGI (reference sequence). V lost 0 bases and J lost 1, with 9 bases in between. The CDR3 is 15 residues long. CDR3 nucleotides: TGTGCCAGCAGTTACTCGAGGCAGACCCAAGAGACCCAGTACTTC. It specifies CASSYSRQTQETQYF.

CDR3 residues: CAWSVQAGGRETQYF. The CDR3 nucleotides read TGTGCCTGGAGTGTACAGGCAGGGGGGAGAGAGACCCAGTACTTC. The chain uses TRBV30 and TRBJ2-5, with TRBD1 as a possible D gene (7 bases). V lost 0 bases and J lost 4, with 15 bases in between. Germline loops: CDR1 GTSNPN, CDR2 SVGIG (reference sequence). The CDR3 spans 15 residues.

As to this clone: This specimen includes other DNA sequences encoding the same CDR3. J is TRBJ2-1 and V is TRBV7-2, with TRBD1 as a possible D gene (6 bases). The V and J ends lost 1 base and 2 bases respectively, with 9 bases between them. The CDR3 consists of 15 residues. The germline V gene has CDR1 SGHTA and CDR2 FQGNSA. The CDR3 is CASSLVAGAYNEQFF. The CDR3 DNA reads as TGTGCCAGCAGCTTAGTGGCAGGGGCCTACAATGAGCAGTTCTTC.

This clone was detected a few times. The sample contains more than one DNA sequence encoding this CDR3. The chain carries TRBV20-1 and TRBJ2-7; 11 bases match TRBD1. The germline gives CDR1 DFQATT, CDR2 SNEGSKA (reference sequence). The J segment lost 12 bases and the V segment lost 5 bases, leaving 6 bases of the junction unmatched. The CDR3 contains 11 residues. CDR3 sequence: CSARGTGGLYF. The CDR3 bases are TGCAGTGCTCGTGGGACAGGGGGGTTGTACTTC.

This sequence joins TRBV30 and TRBJ2-5, with 10 bases that match TRBD1. With V trimmed by 2 bases and J by 1 base, 4 bases remained unmatched. This CDR3 contains 15 residues. Germline V gene lookup returns CDR1 GTSNPN and CDR2 SVGIG (reference sequence). CDR3 residues: CAWSSGTGVQETQYF. CDR3 nucleotides: TGTGCCTGGAGTAGTGGGACAGGGGTCCAAGAGACCCAGTACTTC.

The chain couples TRBV7-8 to TRBJ2-2; TRBD2 aligns across 9 bases. Germline CDR1 reads SGHVS; CDR2 reads FQNEAQ. V was pared by 3 bases and J by 1 base, with 3 bases of the junction left unmatched. The CDR3 runs to 16 residues. CDR3 protein: CASSLLAGMNTGELFF. The CDR3 DNA reads TGTGCCAGCAGCTTGCTAGCGGGGATGAACACCGGGGAGCTGTTTTTT.

The rearrangement joins TRBV27 to TRBJ1-2, with 7 bases aligning to TRBD1. CDR3 length equals 15 residues. From germline, CDR1 is MNHEY and CDR2 SMNVEV (reference sequence). With V trimmed by 6 bases and J by 4 bases, 11 bases remained unmatched. The CDR3 protein is CASSQEGQLGYGYTF. The DNA of the CDR3 is TGTGCCAGCAGCCAAGAGGGACAGCTCGGCTATGGCTACACCTTC.

This clone has more than one count but fewer than ten. The J gene is TRBJ1-6, the V gene TRBV2; D is ambiguous. CDR1 and CDR2 from the germline V gene are SNHLY and FYNNEI. The CDR3 is made up of 13 amino acids. V was shortened by 8 bases and J by 2 bases, with 7 bases between the two germline ends. The CDR3 protein is CASEATYNSPLHF. CDR3 nucleotides: TGTGCCAGCGAGGCAACCTATAATTCACCCCTCCACTTT.

This chain uses TRBV28 with TRBJ2-1; 10 bases fit TRBD2. Trimming removed 4 bases from V and 5 bases from J; junction bases left unmatched: 2. Germline V lookup: CDR1 MDHEN, CDR2 SYDVKM. CDR3 length: 14 amino acids. CDR3 bases: TGTGCCAGCAGTTCGGGACTAGCGCACAATGAGCAGTTCTTC. Amino acid sequence: CASSSGLAHNEQFF.

This chain joins TRBV29-1 and TRBJ1-1, with 7 bases aligning to TRBD1. V was pared by 7 bases and J by 6 bases, with 8 bases of the junction left unmatched. The CDR3 covers 12 residues. Per the germline V gene, CDR1 is SQVTM and CDR2 is ANQGSEA. CDR3 coding DNA: TGCAGCGCTGATTCCCAGGGGGCTGAAGCTTTCTTT. Translating gives CSADSQGAEAFF. The whole variable domain, filled in from reference TRBV29-1 and TRBJ1-1, reads SAVISQKPSRDICQRGTSLTIQCQVDSQVTMMFWYRQQPGQSLTLIATANQGSEATYESGFVIDKFPISRPNLTFSTLTVSNMSPEDSSIYLCSADSQGAEAFFGQGTRLTVV.

This clone was seen ten or more times. V usage is TRBV10-3 and J usage is TRBJ2-7; the D gene is possibly TRBD2 (6 bases). The germline V gene has CDR1 ENHRY and CDR2 SYGVKD. The CDR3 has 12 residues. V was trimmed by 5 bases and J by 3 bases, leaving 8 bases between them. For the CDR3, the DNA is TGTGCCATCAGTCGGACTAACTACGAGCAGTACTTC. It encodes CAISRTNYEQYF.

V usage is TRBV18 and J usage is TRBJ2-5; D is possibly TRBD2 (5 bases). Trimming cost V 5 bases and J 0 bases, with 13 bases left between them. The CDR3 sequence is 15 residues long. From germline, CDR1 is KGHSH and CDR2 LQKENI. The CDR3 loop is CASSTHKGDQETQYF. CDR3 coding DNA: TGTGCCAGCTCAACCCACAAGGGAGACCAAGAGACCCAGTACTTC.

The gene calls are TRBV6-5 and TRBJ1-2; 7 positions agree with TRBD1. Trimming at V came to 6 bases and at J to 4 bases, leaving 8 bases not matched to a gene. Germline CDR1 is MNHEY and CDR2 is SVGAGI. The CDR3 covers 14 residues. CDR3 coding DNA: TGTGCCAGCAGGGCCACTGACAGGGTCTATGGCTACACCTTC. Translating it yields CASRATDRVYGYTF.

Only one count was recorded for this clone. The rearrangement uses TRBV7-6 and TRBJ2-1; D is uncertain. Per germline, CDR1 SGHVS and CDR2 FNYEAQ. This CDR3 is built from 15 residues. V was shortened by 3 bases and J by 2 bases, with 11 bases between the two germline ends. This chain's CDR3 is CASSFLRLPYNEQFF. DNA of the CDR3: TGTGCCAGCAGCTTTCTTCGACTCCCCTACAATGAGCAGTTCTTC.

V is TRBV15 and J is TRBJ1-5, with D unclear. The germline CDR1 and CDR2 sequences are LNHNV and YYDKDF (reference sequence). The CDR3 consists of 15 residues. The ends were cut back, 2 bases at V and 8 bases at J, with 16 bases in the middle. This CDR3 reads CATSRPDHIRKPQHF. CDR3 DNA: TGTGCCACCAGCAGACCTGACCACATACGGAAGCCCCAGCATTTT.

This chain uses TRBV9 with TRBJ2-1; D ambiguous. The CDR3 sequence is 15 residues long. V was pared by 6 bases and J by 4 bases, with 17 bases between. Per germline, CDR1 SGDLS and CDR2 YYNGEE. The CDR3 region has the DNA TGTGCCAGCACCAGAGGTGGGTCGGGTTACAATGAGCAGTTCTTC. This gives the protein CASTRGGSGYNEQFF.

The chain has TRBV19 and TRBJ2-7; D unresolved. The CDR3 loop spans 11 amino acids. Trimming left V 5 bases short and J 3 bases short, with 5 bases between. Germline-derived CDR1 and CDR2 are LNHDA and SQIVND (reference sequence). The CDR3 nucleotides are TGTGCCAGTAGTTCAGACTACGAGCAGTACTTC. Its protein product is CASSSDYEQYF.

There are a few counts of this clone. This chain connects TRBV14 to TRBJ2-3, with D perhaps TRBD2 (6 bases). The CDR3 contains 16 residues. Germline V CDR1 and CDR2: SGHDN, FVKESK. V lost 1 base and J lost 0, with 11 bases in between. As DNA, the CDR3 is TGTGCCAGCAGCCAAGGCGGGGCCCAAAGCACAGATACGCAGTATTTT. Encoded protein: CASSQGGAQSTDTQYF.

The chain recombines TRBV11-1 with TRBJ2-2, with D perhaps TRBD1 or TRBD2 (5 bases each). The CDR3 is 15 amino acids. The V end lost 4 bases, the J end lost 3 bases, and 12 bases lay between the germline ends. Per the germline V gene, CDR1 is SGHAT and CDR2 is FQDESV (reference sequence). The CDR3 is CASSYAGTYTGELFF. The CDR3 DNA reads TGTGCCAGCAGCTATGCCGGGACCTACACCGGGGAGCTGTTTTTT.

The V gene is TRBV5-1, the J gene TRBJ2-2; D may be TRBD2 (6 bases). This CDR3 has 16 residues. Germline V gene data show CDR1 as SGHRS and CDR2 as YFSETQ. V lost 7 bases to trimming and J lost 4 bases, with 20 bases between them. CDR3 loop: CASLSGEHLGTGELFF. CDR3 bases: TGCGCCAGCCTCTCGGGGGAACACCTGGGCACCGGGGAGCTGTTTTTT.

This clone was observed a handful of times. The chain links TRBV18 to TRBJ2-3, with 9 bases identical to TRBD1. The germline gives CDR1 KGHSH, CDR2 LQKENI. Losses at the gene ends were 3 bases for V and 2 bases for J; bases not matched to a gene: 3. The length of the CDR3 is 15 residues. The CDR3 DNA follows: TGTGCCAGCTCACCGACAGGGGGGATCACAGATACGCAGTATTTT. Translating gives CASSPTGGITDTQYF.

This rearrangement joins TRBV28 to TRBJ1-5; D is possibly TRBD1 (6 bases). In germline, CDR1 is MDHEN, CDR2 SYDVKM. V lost 0 bases and J lost 6, with 9 bases in between. The CDR3 is 14 residues long. The CDR3 DNA reads TGTGCCAGCAGTTTATGGATCAGGGGTCAGCCCCAGCATTTT. Translating gives CASSLWIRGQPQHF.

The chain has TRBV9 and TRBJ2-1; unclear D gene. V lost 1 base and J 5 bases, leaving 7 bases between the germline ends. Germline CDR1 SGDLS, CDR2 YYNGEE. The CDR3 sequence is 13 residues long. CDR3 amino acids: CASSVWMDNEQFF. Written as DNA, the CDR3 is TGTGCCAGCAGCGTATGGATGGACAATGAGCAGTTCTTC.

The V gene is TRBV27, the J gene TRBJ1-4; 7 bases match TRBD1. With 6 bases clipped from V and 0 bases from J, the junction kept 10 bases outside the gene matches. The CDR3 consists of 17 residues. Per germline, CDR1 MNHEY and CDR2 SMNVEV (reference sequence). CDR3 DNA sequence: TGTGCCAGCAGGTGGACAGGATCATTCTCAACTAATGAAAAACTGTTTTTT. Amino acids: CASRWTGSFSTNEKLFF.